This TCR beta chain was found in a study of T-cell memory formation after mild COVID-19 (dated by TCRdb to about 2021). In terms of the full investigation: TCR sequence clusters from the two donors were found to be largely donor specific. Longitudinal TCRalpha and TCRbeta repertoire sequencing tracked T-cell clones expanding and contracting after mild COVID-19 in two donors. The cohort comprised two young, previously healthy adult volunteers, one female and one male. Overall results and qualifications from the work: Contracting CD4+ clones were found mainly in CM and EM memory subsets, while CD8+ clones were enriched in EMRA. Some responding clones were found in pre-infection memory, which suggests that pre-existing cross-reactive memory T cells took part in the SARS-CoV-2 response. Only two mild cases were covered by the study, and larger cohorts that include severe cases with pre-infection samples were considered necessary. From day 15 to 85, contracting clones showed balanced CD4/CD8 phenotypes, whereas a second wave of clones that expanded from day 15 to 37 leaned towards CD4+. The second-wave clones that peaked on day 37 were not confirmed to be SARS-CoV-2 specific.

The CDR3 sequence holds 17 residues, the cysteine and phenylalanine included. The only DNA kept is the CDR3, 51 bases in frame from the first base. Germline trimming amounts to 6 bases on V and 1 base on J, with 11 as the count of junction bases outside the gene matches. Taken from the germline V gene (reference sequence), the CDR1 and CDR2 loops are DFQATT and SNEGSKA. Ficoll-Paque density gradient centrifugation was the method used to isolate PBMCs. This clonotype was detected a few times. The antigen it binds to is not known. Base qualities were left out, and no much larger clone turns up one base away. The sequencer was an Illumina NovaSeq 6000. TCRalpha and TCRbeta cDNA libraries were constructed by 5'RACE with constant-segment primers, with sample barcodes and unique molecular identifiers being introduced. Trizol reagent was used to extract RNA from every sample. Amplification of the libraries took two PCR steps, and the second step added a second sample barcode plus Illumina TruSeq adapters. Libraries were sequenced on an Illumina NovaSeq with 2 x 150 bp paired-end reads. On the authors' methods: The reads were demultiplexed and collapsed into UMI-guided consensus sequences using migec v1.2.7. With mixcr v2.1.11, UMI consensuses were aligned to TRA and TRB V and J templates and assembled into clonotypes. A clonotype was counted as expanded or contracted only if both edgeR and NoisET called the change significant, with noise models trained on biological replicates. edgeR calls used a false discovery rate-adjusted p below 0.01 and a log2 fold-change threshold of 1. As an exploratory analysis of dynamics, max-normalized trajectories of the 1000 most abundant clonotypes were examined by PCA with hierarchical clustering. Separately sequenced CD4+ and CD8+ repertoires were used to assign a CD4 or CD8 phenotype to each responding clone. The raw public data were reprocessed by TCRdb itself: fastp quality trimming at Q25, MiXCR clonotype calling, in-frame beta chains only. A single entry per CDR3 protein holds the most common genes and DNA from its merged rows. The V and J calls reflect TCRdb's pipeline rather than the authors' work. This sample gives around 180,000 distinct CDR3 sequences in total; around a sixth of them show up just once. Of the sample, approximately 4% falls within the top ten clones.

Sample: PBMCs or a T cell subset sorted from them (not recorded which). The V and J genes are TRBV20-1 and TRBJ2-3, and 12 bases in between align with TRBD2. The sequence came from a young man who had mild COVID-19 (a few samples of this study predate the infection). The sample titles of this study are shuffled in the database, so cell type and time point are left out; the donor was told from shared clones. The CDR3 sequence is CSALTSGGISGTDTQYF. The nucleotides are TGCAGTGCCCTGACTAGCGGGGGAATCAGTGGCACAGATACGCAGTATTTT.